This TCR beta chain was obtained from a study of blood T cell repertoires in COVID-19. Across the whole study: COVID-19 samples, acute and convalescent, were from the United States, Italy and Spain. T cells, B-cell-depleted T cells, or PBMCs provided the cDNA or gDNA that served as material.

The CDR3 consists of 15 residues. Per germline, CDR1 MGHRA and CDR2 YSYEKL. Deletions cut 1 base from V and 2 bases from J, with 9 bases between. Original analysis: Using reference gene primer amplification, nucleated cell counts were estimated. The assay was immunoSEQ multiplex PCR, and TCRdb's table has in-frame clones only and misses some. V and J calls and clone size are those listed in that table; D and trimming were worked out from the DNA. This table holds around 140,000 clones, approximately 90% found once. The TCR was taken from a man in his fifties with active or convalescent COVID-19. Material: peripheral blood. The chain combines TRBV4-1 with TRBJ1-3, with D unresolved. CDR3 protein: CASSQVGGAGNTIYF. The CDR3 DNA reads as TGCGCCAGCAGCCAAGTAGGAGGAGCTGGAAACACCATATATTTT.